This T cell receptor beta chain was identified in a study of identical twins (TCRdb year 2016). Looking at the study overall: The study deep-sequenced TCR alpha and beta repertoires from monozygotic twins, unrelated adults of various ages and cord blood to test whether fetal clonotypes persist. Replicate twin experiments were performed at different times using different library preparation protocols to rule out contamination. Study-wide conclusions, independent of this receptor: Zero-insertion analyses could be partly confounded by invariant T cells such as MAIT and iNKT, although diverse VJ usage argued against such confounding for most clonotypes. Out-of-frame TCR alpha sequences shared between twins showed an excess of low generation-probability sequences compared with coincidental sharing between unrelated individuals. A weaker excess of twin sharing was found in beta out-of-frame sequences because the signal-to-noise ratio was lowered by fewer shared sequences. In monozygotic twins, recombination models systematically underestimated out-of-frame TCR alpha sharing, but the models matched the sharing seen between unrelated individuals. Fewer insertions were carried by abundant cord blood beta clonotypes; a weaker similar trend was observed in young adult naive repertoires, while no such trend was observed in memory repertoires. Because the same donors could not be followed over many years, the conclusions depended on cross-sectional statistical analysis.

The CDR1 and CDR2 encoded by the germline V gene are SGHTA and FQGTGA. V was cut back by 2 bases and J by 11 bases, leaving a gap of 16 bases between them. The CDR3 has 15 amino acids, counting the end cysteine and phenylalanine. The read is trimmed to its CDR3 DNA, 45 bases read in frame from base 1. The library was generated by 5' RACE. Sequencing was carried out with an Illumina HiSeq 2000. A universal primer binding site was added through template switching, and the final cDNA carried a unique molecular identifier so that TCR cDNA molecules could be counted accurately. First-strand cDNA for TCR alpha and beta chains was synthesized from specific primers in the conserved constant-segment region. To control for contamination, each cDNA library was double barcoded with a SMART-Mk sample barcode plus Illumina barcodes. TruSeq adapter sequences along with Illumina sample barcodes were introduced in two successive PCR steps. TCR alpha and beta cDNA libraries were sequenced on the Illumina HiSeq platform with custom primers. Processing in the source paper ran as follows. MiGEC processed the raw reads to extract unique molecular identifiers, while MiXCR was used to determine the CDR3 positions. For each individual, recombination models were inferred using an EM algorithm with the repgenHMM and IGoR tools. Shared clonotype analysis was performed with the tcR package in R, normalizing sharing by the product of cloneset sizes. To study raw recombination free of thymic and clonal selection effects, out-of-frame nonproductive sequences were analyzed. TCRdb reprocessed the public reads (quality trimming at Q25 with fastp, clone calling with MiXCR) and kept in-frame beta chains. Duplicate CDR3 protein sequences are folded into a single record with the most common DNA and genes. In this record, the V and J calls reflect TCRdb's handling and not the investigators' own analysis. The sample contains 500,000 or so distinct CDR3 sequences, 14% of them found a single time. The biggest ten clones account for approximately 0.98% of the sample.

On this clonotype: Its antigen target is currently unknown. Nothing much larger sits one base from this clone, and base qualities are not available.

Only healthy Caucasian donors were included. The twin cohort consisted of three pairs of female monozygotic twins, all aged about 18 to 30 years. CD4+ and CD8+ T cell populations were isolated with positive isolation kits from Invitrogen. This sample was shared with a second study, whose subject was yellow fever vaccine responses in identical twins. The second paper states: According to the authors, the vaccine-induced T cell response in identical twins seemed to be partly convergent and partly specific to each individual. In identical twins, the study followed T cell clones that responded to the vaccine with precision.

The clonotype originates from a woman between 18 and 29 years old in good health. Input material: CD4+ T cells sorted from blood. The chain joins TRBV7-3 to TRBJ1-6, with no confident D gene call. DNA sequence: TGTGCCAGCAGCTTAGGCGGGCGCCGCGTTGCACCCCTCCACTTT. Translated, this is CASSLGGRRVAPLHF.